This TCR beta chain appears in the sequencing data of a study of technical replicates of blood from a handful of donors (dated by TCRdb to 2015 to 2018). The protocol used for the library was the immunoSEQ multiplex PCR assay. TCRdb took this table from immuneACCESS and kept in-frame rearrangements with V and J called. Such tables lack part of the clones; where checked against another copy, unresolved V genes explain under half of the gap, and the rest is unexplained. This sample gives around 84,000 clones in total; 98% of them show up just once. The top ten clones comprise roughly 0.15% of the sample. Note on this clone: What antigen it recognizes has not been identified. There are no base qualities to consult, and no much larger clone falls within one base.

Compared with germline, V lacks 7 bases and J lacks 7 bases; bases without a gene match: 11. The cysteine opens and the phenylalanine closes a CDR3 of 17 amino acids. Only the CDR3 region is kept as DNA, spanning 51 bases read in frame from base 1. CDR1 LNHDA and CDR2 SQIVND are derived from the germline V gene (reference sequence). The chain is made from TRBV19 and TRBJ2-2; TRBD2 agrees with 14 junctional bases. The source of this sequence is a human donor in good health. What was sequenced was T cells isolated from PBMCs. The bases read TGTGCCAGTACCCCGGGACTAGCGGGAGAGGCGGGCGGGGAGCTGTTTTTT. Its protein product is CASTPGLAGEAGGELFF.